What follows are 18 T cell receptor beta chains derived from one specimen sequenced in a study of blood T cell repertoires in COVID-19. Sequencing used immunoSEQ multiplex PCR; TCRdb keeps in-frame clones, though not all of them. The sample records 210,000 or so clones, about 90% being singletons. The material sequenced was PBMCs or T cells enriched from blood (not recorded which). Receptor source: a man aged 30 to 39 who had recovered from COVID-19.

Concerning this clone itself: The sample holds other DNA sequences that translate to the same CDR3. CDR3 loop: CASSLQGGSPLHF. The CDR3 bases are TGTGCCAGCAGCTTACAGGGTGGGTCACCCCTCCACTTT. V gene TRBV11-2 combines with J gene TRBJ1-6; tentatively, D is TRBD1 (5 bases). Trimming left V 2 bases short and J 10 bases short, with 9 bases between. The CDR3 is 13 residues long. Germline CDR1 and CDR2: SGHAT and FQNNGV.

This clone was counted at least ten times. The V gene is TRBV2, the J gene TRBJ1-4, with D maybe TRBD1 (6 bases). The V and J ends lost 7 bases and 8 bases respectively, with 17 bases between them. The CDR3 runs 14 residues. Germline CDR1 SNHLY, CDR2 FYNNEI. Written as DNA, the CDR3 is TGTGCCAGCACACCTACAGGGTATTTGGAAAAACTGTTTTTT. Protein product: CASTPTGYLEKLFF.

The chain joins TRBV9 to TRBJ2-1; the match to TRBD1 covers 8 bases. The CDR3 sequence is 16 residues long. J lost 1 base, V lost 3 bases, and 6 bases had no gene match. Germline V gives CDR1 SGDLS, CDR2 YYNGEE. The CDR3 DNA reads TGTGCCAGCAGCGCACGACAGGGGAATTCCTACAATGAGCAGTTCTTC. This gives the protein CASSARQGNSYNEQFF.

This chain uses TRBV7-2 with TRBJ1-6, with unresolved D. CDR3 length: 13 amino acids. Trimming pared 5 bases from V and 9 bases from J, leaving 11 bases between. CDR1 and CDR2 from the germline V gene are SGHTA and FQGNSA. CDR3 in amino acids: CASSPLMSSPLHF. The CDR3 bases are TGTGCCAGCAGCCCACTCATGAGTTCACCCCTCCACTTT. The whole variable domain, filled in from reference TRBV7-2 and TRBJ1-6, reads GAGVSQSPSNKVTEKGKDVELRCDPISGHTALYWYRQSLGQGLEFLIYFQGNSAPDKSGLPSDRFSAERTGGSVSTLTIQRTQQEDSAVYLCASSPLMSSPLHFGNGTRLTVT.

The V gene is TRBV30, the J gene TRBJ1-5, with TRBD1 identical over 7 bases. Trimming took 0 bases from V and 0 from J; bases not matched to a gene: 5. Per the germline V gene, CDR1 is GTSNPN and CDR2 is SVGIG (reference sequence). The CDR3 runs to 16 residues. Written as DNA, the CDR3 is TGTGCCTGGAGTGTACCGGGACAGTATAGCAATCAGCCCCAGCATTTT. Encoded protein: CAWSVPGQYSNQPQHF.

This clone has just one count. The V call is TRBV3-1 (or the pseudogene TRBV3-2), the J call TRBJ1-2; TRBD1 agrees at 8 bases. This CDR3 region has 15 residues. The germline CDR1 and CDR2 sequences are LGHDT and YNNKEL (reference sequence). The trim removed 3 bases at V and 7 bases at J, leaving 10 bases unmatched. The CDR3 region is CASSHRDRIAGGYTF. Written as DNA, the CDR3 is TGTGCCAGCAGCCACCGGGACAGGATCGCGGGTGGCTACACCTTC.

In its sample, this clone was seen once. Distinct nucleotide sequences in the sample also encode this CDR3. The rearrangement links TRBV5-1 to TRBJ2-2; D is possibly TRBD1 (6 bases). This CDR3 comprises 14 residues. Germline CDR1 is SGHRS and CDR2 is YFSETQ. V lost 2 bases to trimming and J lost 4 bases, with 9 bases between them. The CDR3 sequence is CASSLQGFTGELFF. As DNA, the CDR3 is TGCGCCAGCAGCTTACAGGGCTTCACCGGGGAGCTGTTTTTT.

This chain joins TRBV11-2 and TRBJ2-7; tentative D call: TRBD1 (5 bases). V was shortened by 3 bases and J by 3 bases, with 12 bases between the two germline ends. Germline V gives CDR1 SGHAT, CDR2 FQNNGV. This CDR3 comprises 14 residues. CDR3 in amino acids: CASSFLTVSYEQYF. The DNA for the CDR3 is TGTGCCAGCAGCTTCCTGACAGTTAGCTACGAGCAGTACTTC.

J is TRBJ2-7 and V is TRBV9, with TRBD1 matching 7 bases. Germline V gene lookup returns CDR1 SGDLS and CDR2 YYNGEE. Unmatched junction bases numbered 9, after V lost 3 bases and J lost 6 bases. There are 14 residues in the CDR3. The CDR3 sequence: CASSATSQGREQYF. The CDR3 coding sequence is TGTGCCAGCAGCGCAACCTCACAGGGGCGCGAGCAGTACTTC.

This clone has a single count. The J gene is TRBJ1-1, the V gene TRBV5-4, with D possibly matching TRBD1 (6 bases). The germline CDR1 and CDR2 sequences are SGHNT and YYREEE (reference sequence). This CDR3 is built from 14 residues. V was pared by 1 base and J by 1 base, with 8 bases between. The CDR3, as DNA: TGTGCCAGCAGCTTGCAGGGGACGAACACTGAAGCTTTCTTT. It encodes CASSLQGTNTEAFF.

The chain is built from TRBV10-3 and TRBJ1-2; D ambiguous. This CDR3 has 13 residues. Germline CDR1 reads ENHRY; CDR2 reads SYGVKD. V lost 8 bases, J lost 6 bases, and 16 bases lay in between. The CDR3 here is CAIREPERDGYTF. The DNA of the CDR3 is TGTGCCATCCGGGAGCCTGAAAGGGATGGCTACACCTTC.

V gene TRBV5-1 combines with J gene TRBJ2-1; the match to TRBD2 covers 11 bases. The CDR3 has 16 amino acids. Germline V gives CDR1 SGHRS, CDR2 YFSETQ. V shed 2 bases and J 4 bases; nucleotides not matched to a gene: 5. CDR3 amino acids: CASSLIAGGPYNEQFF. The CDR3 DNA follows: TGCGCCAGCAGCTTAATAGCGGGGGGGCCTTACAATGAGCAGTTCTTC.

The J gene is TRBJ1-3, the V gene TRBV7-3; D is perhaps TRBD1 (5 bases). This CDR3 contains 14 residues. Per the germline V gene, CDR1 is SGHTA and CDR2 is FQGTGA. Trimming removed 4 bases from V and 0 bases from J, with 7 bases in between. The CDR3 reads CASSSGGSGNTIYF. For the CDR3, the DNA is TGTGCCAGCAGCTCGGGGGGCTCTGGAAACACCATATATTTT. Together with reference TRBV7-3 and TRBJ1-3, the CDR3 gives the full variable domain: GAGVSQTPSNKVTEKGKYVELRCDPISGHTALYWYRQSLGQGPEFLIYFQGTGAADDSGLPNDRFFAVRPEGSVSTLKIQRTERGDSAVYLCASSSGGSGNTIYFGEGSWLTVV.

The chain employs TRBV19 and TRBJ2-7, with a possible D match to TRBD1 (5 bases). The CDR3 contains 13 residues. Trimming removed 6 bases at V and 1 base at J, with 10 bases between. Germline V CDR1 and CDR2: LNHDA, SQIVND (reference sequence). CDR3 amino acids: CASRAGSSYEQYF. In DNA form, the CDR3 reads TGTGCCAGTAGGGCAGGGTCATCCTACGAGCAGTACTTC.

The genes are TRBV6-5 and TRBJ2-5; TRBD2 aligns across 7 bases. The CDR3 covers 14 residues. The junction had 6 bases not matched to a gene; V was cut back by 4 bases and J by 4 bases. Germline lookup yields CDR1 MNHEY and CDR2 SVGAGI. The CDR3 DNA reads TGTGCCAGCAGTTTTAGCGGGTCAGGAGAGACCCAGTACTTC. Its protein is CASSFSGSGETQYF.

The chain carries TRBV5-1 and TRBJ2-4, with 7 bases identical to TRBD2. The CDR3 is 16 residues long. Germline V gene data show CDR1 as SGHRS and CDR2 as YFSETQ. V was pared by 1 base and J by 3 bases, with 7 bases of the junction left unmatched. CDR3 coding DNA: TGCGCCAGCAGCTTGCTGGGCGGGAGTGACAAAAACATTCAGTACTTC. Its translation: CASSLLGGSDKNIQYF.

The gene calls are TRBV7-2 and TRBJ2-3, with 8 nucleotides matching TRBD2. CDR1 is SGHTA and CDR2 is FQGNSA in the germline V gene. J gave up 8 bases and V 1 base, and 14 bases lay outside the gene matches. The CDR3 is 17 residues long. The CDR3 DNA reads as TGTGCCAGCAGCTTAGTTCACGGGGGGGCTGGTTCAGGTACGCAGTATTTT. This encodes CASSLVHGGAGSGTQYF. Full variable domain (remainder filled in from reference TRBV7-2 and TRBJ2-3): GAGVSQSPSNKVTEKGKDVELRCDPISGHTALYWYRQSLGQGLEFLIYFQGNSAPDKSGLPSDRFSAERTGGSVSTLTIQRTQQEDSAVYLCASSLVHGGAGSGTQYFGPGTRLTVL.

The chain uses TRBV5-4 and TRBJ1-2; D possibly corresponds to TRBD1 (5 bases). The CDR3 extends over 14 amino acids. Trimming removed 1 base at V and 3 bases at J, with 10 bases between. Looked up from germline, CDR1 is SGHNT and CDR2 is YYREEE (reference sequence). The CDR3 bases are TGTGCCAGCAGCTTGATAGGGGAGGACTATGGCTACACCTTC. Protein: CASSLIGEDYGYTF.